The T cell receptor beta chain described here comes from a study of identical twins. Trimming shortened V by 5 bases and J by 1 base, and 26 bases separated the two germline ends. CDR1 MNHGY and CDR2 SAAAGT come from the germline V gene. This CDR3 spans 19 amino acids. One entry per CDR3 protein, called by TCRdb with MiXCR from the 5' RACE reads. The table lists some 270,000 distinct CDR3 sequences, about 8% of them singletons. Healthy Caucasians were all of the donors. A further study also used this sample, focusing on yellow fever vaccine responses in identical twins. That work adds: Twins reportedly mounted vaccine T cell responses that seemed partly convergent, partly personalized.

V gene TRBV6-8 combines with J gene TRBJ2-5, with D maybe TRBD2 (6 bases). Sequences were obtained from CD8+ T cells sorted from blood. This TCR derives from a woman aged 18 to 35 in good health. CDR3 coding DNA: TGTGCCAGCAGTCACGAGGCTGGCCGTAGCGGACCTCTCCAAGAGACCCAGTACTTC. Translation gives CASSHEAGRSGPLQETQYF.